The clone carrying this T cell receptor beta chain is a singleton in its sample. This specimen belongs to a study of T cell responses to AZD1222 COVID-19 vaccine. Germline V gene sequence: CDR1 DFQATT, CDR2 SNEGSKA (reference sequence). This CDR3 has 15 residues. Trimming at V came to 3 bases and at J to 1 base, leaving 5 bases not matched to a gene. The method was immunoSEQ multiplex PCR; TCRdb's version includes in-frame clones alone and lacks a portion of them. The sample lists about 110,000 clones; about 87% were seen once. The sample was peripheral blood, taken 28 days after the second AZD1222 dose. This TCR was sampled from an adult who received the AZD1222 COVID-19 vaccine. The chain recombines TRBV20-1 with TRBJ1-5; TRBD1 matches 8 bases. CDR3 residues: CSASKTGASNQPQHF. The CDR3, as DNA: TGCAGTGCTAGTAAGACAGGGGCGAGCAATCAGCCCCAGCATTTT.